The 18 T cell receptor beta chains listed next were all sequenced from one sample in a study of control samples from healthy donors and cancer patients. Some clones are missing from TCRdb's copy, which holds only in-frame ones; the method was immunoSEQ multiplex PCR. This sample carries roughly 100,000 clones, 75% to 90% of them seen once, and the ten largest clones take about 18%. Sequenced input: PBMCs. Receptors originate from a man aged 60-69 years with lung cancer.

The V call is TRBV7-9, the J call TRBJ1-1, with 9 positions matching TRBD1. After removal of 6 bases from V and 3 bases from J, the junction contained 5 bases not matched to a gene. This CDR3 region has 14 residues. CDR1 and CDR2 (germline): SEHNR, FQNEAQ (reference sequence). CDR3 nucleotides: TGTGCCAGCAGACCGACAGGGGGACACACTGAAGCTTTCTTT. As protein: CASRPTGGHTEAFF. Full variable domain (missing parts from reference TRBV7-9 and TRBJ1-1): DTGVSQNPRHKITKRGQNVTFRCDPISEHNRLYWYRQTLGQGPEFLTYFQNEAQLEKSRLLSDRFSAERPKGSFSTLEIQRTEQGDSAMYLCASRPTGGHTEAFFGQGTRLTVV.

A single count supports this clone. This CDR3 is CASSLMNRGLAEAFF. DNA of the CDR3: TGTGCCAGCAGTCTTATGAACAGGGGGCTGGCTGAAGCTTTCTTT. This chain links TRBV27 with TRBJ1-1; 9 bases map to TRBD1. V shed 5 bases, J shed 6 bases, and the junction held 10 bases outside the gene matches. CDR1 is MNHEY and CDR2 is SMNVEV in the germline V gene (reference sequence). This CDR3 spans 15 amino acids.

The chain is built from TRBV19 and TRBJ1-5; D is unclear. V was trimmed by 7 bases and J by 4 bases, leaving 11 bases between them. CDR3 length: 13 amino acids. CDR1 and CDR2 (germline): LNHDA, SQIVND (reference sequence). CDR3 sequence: CASKAGSNQPQHF. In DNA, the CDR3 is TGTGCCAGTAAAGCTGGGAGTAATCAGCCCCAGCATTTT.

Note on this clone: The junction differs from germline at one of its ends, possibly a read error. The CDR3 here is CVSSYLANTGELFF. CDR3 nucleotide sequence: TGTGTCAGCAGTTACTTGGCGAACACCGGGGAGCTGTTTTTT. The rearrangement joins TRBV6-2 or TRBV6-3 to TRBJ2-2; D is uncertain. The CDR3 has 14 amino acids. Germline V gives CDR1 MNHEY, CDR2 SVGEGT.

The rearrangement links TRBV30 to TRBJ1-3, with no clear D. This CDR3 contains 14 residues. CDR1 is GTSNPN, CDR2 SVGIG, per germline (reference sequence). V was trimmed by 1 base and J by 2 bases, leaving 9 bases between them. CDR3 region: CAWSGPSAGNTIYF. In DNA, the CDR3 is TGTGCCTGGAGTGGACCCTCCGCTGGAAACACCATATATTTT.

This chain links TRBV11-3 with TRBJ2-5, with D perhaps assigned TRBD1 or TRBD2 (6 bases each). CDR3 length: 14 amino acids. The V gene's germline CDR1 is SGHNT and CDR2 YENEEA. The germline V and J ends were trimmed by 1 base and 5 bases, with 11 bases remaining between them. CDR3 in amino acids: CASSLGGARETQYF. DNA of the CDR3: TGTGCCAGCAGCTTAGGGGGGGCCAGGGAGACCCAGTACTTC.

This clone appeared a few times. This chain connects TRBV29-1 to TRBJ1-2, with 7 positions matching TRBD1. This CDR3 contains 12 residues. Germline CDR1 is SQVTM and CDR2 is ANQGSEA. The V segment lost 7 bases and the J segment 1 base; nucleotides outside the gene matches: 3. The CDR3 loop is CSGGDSNYGYTF. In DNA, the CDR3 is TGCAGCGGGGGGGACAGTAACTATGGCTACACCTTC.

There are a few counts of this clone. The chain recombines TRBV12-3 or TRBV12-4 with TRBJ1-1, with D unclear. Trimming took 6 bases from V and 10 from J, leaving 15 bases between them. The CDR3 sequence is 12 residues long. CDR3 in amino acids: CASRSSGLAAFF. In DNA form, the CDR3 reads TGTGCCAGCAGATCTTCCGGACTCGCAGCTTTCTTT.

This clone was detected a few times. The CDR3 sequence: CASSLGPQRNSPLHF. The CDR3 DNA is TGTGCCAGCAGCTTAGGGCCCCAACGGAATTCACCCCTCCACTTT. V usage is TRBV7-8 and J usage is TRBJ1-6; D is unresolved. The CDR3 extends over 15 amino acids. Germline V gene sequence: CDR1 SGHVS, CDR2 FQNEAQ. V was shortened by 1 base and J by 7 bases, with 11 bases between the two germline ends.

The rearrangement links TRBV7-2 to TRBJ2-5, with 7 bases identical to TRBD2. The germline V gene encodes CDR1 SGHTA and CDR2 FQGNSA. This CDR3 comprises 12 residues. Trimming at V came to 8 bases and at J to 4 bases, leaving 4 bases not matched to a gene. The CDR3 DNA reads TGTGCCAGCGGGGGGGGAGGAGAGACCCAGTACTTC. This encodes CASGGGGETQYF.

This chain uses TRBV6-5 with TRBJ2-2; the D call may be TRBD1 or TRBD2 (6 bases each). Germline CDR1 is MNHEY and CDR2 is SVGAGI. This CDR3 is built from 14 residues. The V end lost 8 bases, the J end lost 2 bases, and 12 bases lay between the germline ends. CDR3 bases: TGTGCCAGCCGGGGGCAGTCCAACACCGGGGAGCTGTTTTTT. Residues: CASRGQSNTGELFF.

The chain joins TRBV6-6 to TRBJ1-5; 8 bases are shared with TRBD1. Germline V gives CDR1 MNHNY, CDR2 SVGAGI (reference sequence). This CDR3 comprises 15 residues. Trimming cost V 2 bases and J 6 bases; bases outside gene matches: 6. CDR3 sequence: CASSYPGGRGQPQHF. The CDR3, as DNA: TGTGCCAGCAGTTACCCAGGGGGCAGGGGTCAGCCCCAGCATTTT.

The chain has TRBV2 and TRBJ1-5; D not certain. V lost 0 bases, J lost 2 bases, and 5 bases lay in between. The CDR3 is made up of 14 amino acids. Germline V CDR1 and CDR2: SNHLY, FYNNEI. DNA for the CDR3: TGTGCCAGCAGTGAAGCCGGGGGCAATCAGCCCCAGCATTTT. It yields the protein CASSEAGGNQPQHF.

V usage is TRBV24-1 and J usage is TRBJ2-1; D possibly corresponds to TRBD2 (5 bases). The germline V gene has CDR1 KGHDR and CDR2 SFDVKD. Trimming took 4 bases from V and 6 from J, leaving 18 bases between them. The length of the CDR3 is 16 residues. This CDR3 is CATSESPYARVNEQFF. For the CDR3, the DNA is TGTGCCACCAGTGAATCTCCTTACGCGCGGGTCAATGAGCAGTTCTTC.

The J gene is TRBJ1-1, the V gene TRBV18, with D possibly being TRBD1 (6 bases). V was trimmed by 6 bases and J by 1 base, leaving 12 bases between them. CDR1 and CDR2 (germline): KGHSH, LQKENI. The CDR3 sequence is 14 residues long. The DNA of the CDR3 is TGTGCCAGCTCTAGAGCGACAGGGAACACTGAAGCTTTCTTT. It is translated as CASSRATGNTEAFF. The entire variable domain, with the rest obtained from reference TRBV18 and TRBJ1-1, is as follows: NAGVMQNPRHLVRRRGQEARLRCSPMKGHSHVYWYRQLPEEGLKFMVYLQKENIIDESGMPKERFSAEFPKEGPSILRIQQVVRGDSAAYFCASSRATGNTEAFFGQGTRLTVV.

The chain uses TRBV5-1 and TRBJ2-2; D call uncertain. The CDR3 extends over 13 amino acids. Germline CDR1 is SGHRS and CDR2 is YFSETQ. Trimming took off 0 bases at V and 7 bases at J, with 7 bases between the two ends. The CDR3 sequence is CASSLVVDGELFF. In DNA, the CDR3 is TGCGCCAGCAGCTTGGTCGTAGACGGGGAGCTGTTTTTT.

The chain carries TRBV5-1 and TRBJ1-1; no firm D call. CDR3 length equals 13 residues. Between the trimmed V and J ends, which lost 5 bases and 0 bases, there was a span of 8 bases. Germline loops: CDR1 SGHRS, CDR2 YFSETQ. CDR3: CASRRDVNTEAFF. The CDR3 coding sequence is TGCGCCAGCAGAAGGGATGTGAACACTGAAGCTTTCTTT.

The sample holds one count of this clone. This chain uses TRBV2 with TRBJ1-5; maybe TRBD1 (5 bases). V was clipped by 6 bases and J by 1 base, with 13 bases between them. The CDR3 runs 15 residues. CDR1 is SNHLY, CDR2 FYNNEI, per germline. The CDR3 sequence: CASRAQGPSNQPQHF. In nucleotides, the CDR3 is TGTGCCAGCAGGGCTCAGGGCCCGAGCAATCAGCCCCAGCATTTT.